The source of this TCR beta chain is a study of human versus mouse CDR3 diversity and MHC coevolution. Notes on the study in general: On average, humans showed more CDR3 deletions and insertions than mice. Among all groups, most of the three human donors showed least clonal inequality. Human T cells were selected on more than five MHC II alleles.

Remarks on this clone: Its specificity is not known.

TCRdb's copy holds only in-frame clones and misses some; the assay was immunoSEQ multiplex PCR. Counted here are about 83,000 clones, roughly 90% occurring once; the ten biggest clones make up less than 0.16%. The ends were cut back, 4 bases at V and 7 bases at J, with 17 bases in the middle. The germline CDR1 and CDR2 sequences are SEHNR and FQNEAQ (reference sequence). CDR3 size: 15 residues. The sequenced sample consisted of naive CD4+ T cells from blood. Subset specified: CD45RO-negative CD62L-positive naive CD4 T cells. This receptor was identified in a person aged 30 to 69 in good health. V gene TRBV7-9 combines with J gene TRBJ2-1; tentatively, D is TRBD2 (6 bases). CDR3 in amino acids: CASSWGSGRKNEQFF. The CDR3 region has the DNA TGTGCCAGCAGCTGGGGGTCAGGGAGGAAGAATGAGCAGTTCTTC.